These 16 T cell receptor beta chains share one sample of origin, sequenced in a study of CD8 T cells in ankylosing spondylitis (dated by TCRdb to the late 2010s). Library preparation used 5' RACE. The reads were generated on an Illumina HiSeq 2500. TCRdb trimmed the raw reads at Q25, called clones with MiXCR and kept productive beta chains. Records with the same CDR3 protein are collapsed into one entry carrying the most frequent genes and DNA. This sample is represented by hundreds of thousands of distinct CDR3 sequences; roughly 20% of them were singletons. 3% to 4% of the sample is in the top ten clones. Sequencing was performed on blood, either unsorted or a sorted T cell fraction (not recorded which). Every receptor here comes from a female donor with ankylosing spondylitis or in good health (not recorded which).

J is TRBJ2-3 and V is TRBV4-1; the D gene is possibly TRBD2 (5 bases). The CDR3 loop spans 16 amino acids. From germline, CDR1 is MGHRA and CDR2 YSYEKL. Between the trimmed V and J ends, which lost 3 bases and 4 bases, there was a span of 17 bases. The CDR3 sequence: CASSHTDPRDADTQYF. CDR3 coding DNA: TGCGCCAGCAGCCACACGGACCCCCGGGATGCAGATACGCAGTATTTT.

There are many counts of this clonotype. The genes are TRBV20-1 and TRBJ1-1; D is uncertain. The V gene's germline CDR1 is DFQATT and CDR2 SNEGSKA (reference sequence). With 1 base removed from V and 1 base from J, the gap between germline ends came to 1 base. CDR3 size: 11 residues. This chain's CDR3 is CSARGNTEAFF. CDR3 nucleotide sequence: TGCAGTGCTAGAGGGAACACTGAAGCTTTCTTT.

This clonotype came up many times. The chain recombines TRBV3-1 with TRBJ2-7; D possibly uses TRBD1 or TRBD2 (5 bases each). The V gene lost 4 bases and the J gene lost 2 bases, with 15 bases spanning the gap. The germline V gene encodes CDR1 LGHDT and CDR2 YNNKEL (reference sequence). The CDR3 is made up of 15 amino acids. CDR3 DNA: TGTGCCAGCAGCCCCGGGGCAGGGTCGACCTACGAGCAGTACTTC. This codes for CASSPGAGSTYEQYF.

The CDR3 loop reads CASSRLGLGDNEQFF. The CDR3 DNA sequence: TGTGCCAGCTCGCGCCTGGGACTAGGAGACAATGAGCAGTTCTTC. V is TRBV18 and J is TRBJ2-1, with TRBD2 identical over 8 bases. The trim removed 6 bases at V and 5 bases at J, leaving 9 bases unmatched. Germline-derived CDR1 and CDR2 are KGHSH and LQKENI. The CDR3 totals 15 residues.

The chain has TRBV27 and TRBJ1-4, with unresolved D. The germline V gene encodes CDR1 MNHEY and CDR2 SMNVEV (reference sequence). This CDR3 is built from 14 residues. Trimming took off 5 bases at V and 8 bases at J, with 15 bases between the two ends. The CDR3 nucleotides read TGTGCCAGCAGTCCCTTGCGGGATGGAGAAAAACTGTTTTTT. It codes for CASSPLRDGEKLFF.

This clonotype was picked up a small number of times. The CDR3 DNA reads as TGTGCCAGCAGCCCTGGGCTAGCGGGAGGCGCTAGCTCCTACAATGAGCAGTTCTTC. Encoded protein: CASSPGLAGGASSYNEQFF. This rearrangement joins TRBV11-2 to TRBJ2-1, with 11 bases that match TRBD2. From germline, CDR1 is SGHAT and CDR2 FQNNGV. V gave up 5 bases and J gave up 0 bases; unmatched junction bases: 12. This CDR3 region has 19 residues.

This clonotype was counted only a few times. The chain joins TRBV6-1 to TRBJ1-1; tentative D call: TRBD1 (6 bases). The CDR3 length is 14 residues. The germline V and J ends were trimmed by 6 bases and 4 bases, with 15 bases remaining between them. Germline V gives CDR1 MNHNS, CDR2 SASEGT. CDR3: CASSTTGWSTEAFF. In nucleotides, the CDR3 is TGTGCCAGCAGCACTACAGGGTGGAGCACTGAAGCTTTCTTT.

This clonotype was counted ten times or more. The genes are TRBV6-1 and TRBJ2-5; TRBD2 aligns across 8 bases. After removal of 7 bases from V and 2 bases from J, the junction contained 6 bases not matched to a gene. Germline CDR1 is MNHNS and CDR2 is SASEGT. This CDR3 region has 14 residues. Here the CDR3 DNA reads TGTGCCAGCACCCTACTAGCGGTTCAAGAGACCCAGTACTTC. This codes for CASTLLAVQETQYF.

This clonotype was picked up many times. The chain uses TRBV20-1 and TRBJ1-1; D unclear. This CDR3 region has 15 residues. V was trimmed by 5 bases and J by 1 base, leaving 17 bases between them. CDR1 DFQATT and CDR2 SNEGSKA come from the germline V gene (reference sequence). The CDR3 nucleotides read TGCAGTGCTGGGCTTGCAGGCGCAGGGAACACTGAAGCTTTCTTT. It specifies CSAGLAGAGNTEAFF.

This chain uses TRBV20-1 with TRBJ2-7; TRBD2 aligns across 13 bases. V gave up 6 bases and J gave up 2 bases; unmatched junction bases: 7. CDR1 and CDR2 from the germline V gene are DFQATT and SNEGSKA (reference sequence). This CDR3 contains 15 residues. The CDR3 DNA reads as TGCAGTGCCTACCCCGGGACTAGCGGGACCTACGAGCAGTACTTC. Translation: CSAYPGTSGTYEQYF.

The chain uses TRBV20-1 and TRBJ1-2, with D possibly TRBD1 on 6 matching bases. V was trimmed by 3 bases and J by 4 bases, leaving 15 bases between them. The CDR3 has 14 residues. The germline V gene has CDR1 DFQATT and CDR2 SNEGSKA (reference sequence). The CDR3 bases are TGCAGTGCTAGTCGCTGGCAGGGGCCCTATGGCTACACCTTC. Translated: CSASRWQGPYGYTF.

This clonotype was observed a handful of times. The rearrangement links TRBV7-4 to TRBJ2-3; 9 bases align to TRBD2. This CDR3 spans 18 amino acids. Trimming took 2 bases from V and 4 from J; bases not matched to a gene: 13. CDR1 is SGHVT, CDR2 SQSDAQ, per germline. The CDR3 DNA reads as TGTGCCAGCAGCTTAACGGGCGGGAGGGCCCTCGGGGCAGATACGCAGTATTTT. As protein: CASSLTGGRALGADTQYF.

This clonotype was counted a few times. This chain joins TRBV4-3 and TRBJ2-7; 14 bases map to TRBD2. Trimming cost V 7 bases and J 6 bases; bases outside gene matches: 5. CDR3 length: 14 amino acids. In germline, CDR1 is LGHNA, CDR2 YSLEER. This CDR3 reads CASTPGLAGGEQYF. The CDR3 DNA is TGCGCCAGCACCCCAGGACTAGCGGGAGGCGAGCAGTACTTC.

V and J are TRBV4-2 and TRBJ2-7; the match to TRBD2 covers 7 bases. The V and J ends lost 0 bases and 3 bases, in that order; junction bases with no gene match: 5. Per the germline V gene, CDR1 is LGHNA and CDR2 is YNFKEQ. This CDR3 region has 15 residues. CDR3 DNA: TGTGCCAGCAGCCAAGATCTGCGGGAGCTCTACGAGCAGTACTTC. It yields the protein CASSQDLRELYEQYF.

In this sample, this clonotype turned up a few times. The chain couples TRBV6-2 or TRBV6-3 to TRBJ2-7; TRBD1 matches at 8 bases. The V and J ends lost 8 bases and 0 bases, in that order; junction bases with no gene match: 3. CDR1 MNHEY and CDR2 SVGEGT come from the germline V gene. This CDR3 has 13 residues. As DNA, the CDR3 is TGTGCCAGCGGACAGGGTAGCTCCTACGAGCAGTACTTC. Its translation: CASGQGSSYEQYF.

The chain couples TRBV2 to TRBJ2-1; possible D gene TRBD2, 6 bases. The germline V gene encodes CDR1 SNHLY and CDR2 FYNNEI. The CDR3 consists of 16 residues. The ends were cut back, 1 base at V and 6 bases at J, with 16 bases in the middle. CDR3 nucleotides: TGTGCCAGCAGTGAAGGGGTGGGGGGAGCGGCCAATGAGCAGTTCTTC. Encoded protein: CASSEGVGGAANEQFF.